Following are 18 T cell receptor beta chains from one sample sequenced in a study of spatial heterogeneity in lung cancer. Time point given: sample taken at primary tumor resection. Study results and limitations: Tumors with more nonsynonymous mutations had more expanded intratumoral alpha and beta TCRs.

Their cognate antigens are unknown. From the 5' RACE reads, TCRdb called clonotypes with MiXCR, one entry per CDR3 protein. The table lists 5,500 to 7,500 distinct CDR3 sequences, roughly 13% of them singletons, with 9.8% in the top ten. The sequences come from lung tumor tissue, collected at surgery. These receptors were collected from a male donor with early-stage non-small cell lung cancer.

This clonotype is classed as medium-sized. As an off-target read in a library built for alpha chains, this beta chain has a frequency of little significance. This rearrangement joins TRBV6-1 to TRBJ1-1; TRBD1 is a possible D gene (5 bases). V was cut by 6 bases and J by 4 bases, with 15 bases left in between. The CDR3 is made up of 14 amino acids. Germline CDR1 is MNHNS and CDR2 is SASEGT. The CDR3 DNA reads TGTGCCAGCAGGGCCATGGGGGGGATCACTGAAGCTTTCTTT. Residues: CASRAMGGITEAFF.

By share of the sample, this clonotype is medium-sized. In a library made to pick up alpha chains, this beta chain is a stray read with a size that means little. The chain employs TRBV12-3 or TRBV12-4 and TRBJ1-2; D call uncertain. V dropped 0 bases and J dropped 2 bases, with 7 bases sitting between them. The CDR3 spans 14 residues. Here the CDR3 DNA reads TGTGCCAGCAGTTTAGCGCGCAGGAACTATGGCTACACCTTC. Amino acid sequence: CASSLARRNYGYTF.

Within the sample, this clonotype is medium-sized. Within a library made for alpha chains, this beta chain is off target, and its count is uninformative. V and J are TRBV19 and TRBJ1-1; unclear D gene. Per the germline V gene, CDR1 is LNHDA and CDR2 is SQIVND (reference sequence). The CDR3 is 13 residues long. Trimming removed 8 bases at V and 6 bases at J, with 16 bases between. The CDR3 region has the DNA TGTGCCAGTGGGGAACCTAGTTCGTCTGAAGCTTTCTTT. It codes for CASGEPSSSEAFF.

This clonotype showed up many times. This beta chain is a stray sequence in a library constructed for alpha chains; its clone size is not meaningful. The genes are TRBV4-2 and TRBJ1-4; 7 bases line up with TRBD1. V gave up 2 bases and J gave up 0 bases; unmatched junction bases: 12. The CDR3 is 19 amino acids. Germline V gene lookup returns CDR1 LGHNA and CDR2 YNFKEQ. Here the CDR3 DNA reads TGTGCCAGCAGCCAATCAATCCAGGGGACAGTTGCAACTAATGAAAAACTGTTTTTT. This codes for CASSQSIQGTVATNEKLFF.

On this clonotype: This beta chain lies outside the target of a library built for alpha chains; its clone size means little. This CDR3 is CASSQGNRGSYEQYF. The CDR3 DNA reads TGCGCCAGCAGCCAAGGTAACAGGGGCTCCTACGAGCAGTACTTC. The V and J genes are TRBV4-1 and TRBJ2-7; 7 nucleotides align to TRBD1. Trimming at V came to 1 base and at J to 0 bases, leaving 3 bases not matched to a gene. Germline CDR1 is MGHRA and CDR2 is YSYEKL. CDR3 length: 15 amino acids.

This clonotype is medium-sized by share. Being off target in a library aimed at alpha chains, this beta chain has a size of little meaning. The V gene is TRBV20-1, the J gene TRBJ1-2, with TRBD1 matching over 9 bases. V shed 3 bases and J 5 bases; nucleotides not matched to a gene: 7. The CDR3 totals 14 residues. Germline values: CDR1 DFQATT, CDR2 SNEGSKA (reference sequence). The CDR3 reads CSASRDRDWYGYTF. CDR3 nucleotide sequence: TGCAGTGCTAGCCGGGACAGGGATTGGTATGGCTACACCTTC.

At least ten counts were recorded for this clonotype. For a library built for alpha chains, this beta chain is a stray read; little rests on its size. The CDR3 reads CASSPGGQYSNQPQHF. The CDR3 nucleotides are TGTGCCAGCTCACCAGGTGGACAGTATAGCAATCAGCCCCAGCATTTT. The rearrangement links TRBV18 to TRBJ1-5; D may be TRBD1 (6 bases). The CDR3 has 16 amino acids. The V end lost 2 bases, the J end lost 0 bases, and 11 bases lay between the germline ends. Per the germline V gene, CDR1 is KGHSH and CDR2 is LQKENI.

Worth noting for this clonotype: This beta chain is off target for a library built for alpha chains, so its abundance means little. The chain combines TRBV20-1 with TRBJ1-5; D is perhaps TRBD1 (6 bases). CDR3 length: 14 amino acids. Germline lookup yields CDR1 DFQATT and CDR2 SNEGSKA (reference sequence). Trimming stripped 6 bases from V and 1 base from J, with 13 bases between. The CDR3 region has the DNA TGCAGTGCAAAGGGGGGGTCAAGCAATCAGCCCCAGCATTTT. Translation: CSAKGGSSNQPQHF.

A note on this clonotype: Found in a library prepared for alpha chains, this beta chain is an off-target read, and its abundance has little meaning. This sequence joins TRBV12-3 or TRBV12-4 and TRBJ2-1; D may be TRBD2 (5 bases). V was cut by 7 bases and J by 0 bases, with 13 bases left in between. The CDR3 runs 15 residues. The DNA of the CDR3 is TGTGCCAGCACCGGCTGGGGAGACTCCTACAATGAGCAGTTCTTC. It specifies CASTGWGDSYNEQFF.

About this clonotype: Since the library was made to target alpha chains, this beta chain is a stray read and its abundance is not meaningful. The V call is TRBV6-2 or TRBV6-3, the J call TRBJ2-1; 10 bases are a match to TRBD2. V gave up 8 bases and J gave up 5 bases; unmatched junction bases: 9. Germline CDR1 MNHEY, CDR2 SVGEGT. This CDR3 has 15 residues. The CDR3 loop is CASQREGTRNNEQFF. In nucleotides, the CDR3 is TGTGCCAGCCAGCGGGAGGGCACACGTAACAATGAGCAGTTCTTC.

This clonotype is labeled as medium-sized. Because the library targeted alpha chains, this beta chain is an off-target read whose size means little. The genes are TRBV2 and TRBJ2-7; 7 bases map to TRBD1. Germline-derived CDR1 and CDR2 are SNHLY and FYNNEI. This CDR3 has 13 residues. Trimming cost V 4 bases and J 2 bases; bases outside gene matches: 2. The CDR3 DNA reads as TGTGCCAGCAGTGGGGACAGTACCTACGAGCAGTACTTC. It is translated as CASSGDSTYEQYF.

This clonotype was observed many times. The size of this beta chain means little, since it is a stray read in a library made for alpha chains. The V call is TRBV29-1, the J call TRBJ2-7; TRBD1 agrees at 7 bases. Trimming removed 6 bases from V and 5 bases from J; junction bases left unmatched: 4. In germline, CDR1 is SQVTM, CDR2 ANQGSEA. The CDR3 consists of 11 residues. The CDR3 nucleotides read TGCAGCGTCGGTCAGGGGGACGAGCAGTACTTC. Translated: CSVGQGDEQYF.

This clonotype qualifies as medium-sized. A library made for alpha chains picked up this beta chain off target, so its size means little. The chain carries TRBV29-1 and TRBJ1-1; no clear D gene. Germline CDR1 SQVTM, CDR2 ANQGSEA. There are 12 residues in the CDR3. V gave up 2 bases and J gave up 8 bases, with 12 bases separating them. The CDR3 nucleotides read TGCAGCGTTGAATTTTCCGGGCCCGAAGCTTTCTTT. Translating it yields CSVEFSGPEAFF.

As to this clonotype: The library was designed around alpha chains, so this beta chain is a stray read whose abundance carries little weight. This rearrangement joins TRBV6-1 to TRBJ1-6; 7 bases are shared with TRBD1. The V segment lost 4 bases and the J segment 5 bases; nucleotides outside the gene matches: 5. The CDR3 is made up of 15 amino acids. CDR1 MNHNS and CDR2 SASEGT come from the germline V gene. CDR3 sequence: CASSVGGGNNSPLHF. CDR3 nucleotide sequence: TGTGCCAGCAGTGTGGGAGGGGGCAATAATTCACCCCTCCACTTT.

Relative to its sample, this clonotype is medium-sized (0.01 to 0.1%). Since the library was made to target alpha chains, this beta chain is a stray read and its abundance is not meaningful. The rearrangement joins TRBV10-2 to TRBJ2-2; D is unclear. V lost 6 bases, J lost 4 bases, and 6 bases lay in between. Germline V CDR1 and CDR2: WSHSY, SAAADI. The CDR3 is made up of 12 amino acids. The DNA of the CDR3 is TGCGCCAGCAGGATGTTCACCGGGGAGCTGTTTTTT. Translation: CASRMFTGELFF.

Worth noting for this clonotype: This beta chain is off target for a library built for alpha chains, so its abundance means little. The chain couples TRBV4-2 to TRBJ1-3; D not resolved. This CDR3 comprises 13 residues. Germline-derived CDR1 and CDR2 are LGHNA and YNFKEQ. The V and J ends lost 4 bases and 2 bases respectively, with 6 bases between them. The CDR3 sequence: CASSPSTGNTIYF. CDR3 DNA: TGTGCCAGCAGCCCCAGTACTGGAAACACCATATATTTT.

This clonotype is medium-sized within its sample. The library was designed around alpha chains, so this beta chain is a stray read whose abundance carries little weight. This rearrangement joins TRBV11-2 to TRBJ1-1, with D maybe TRBD1 (5 bases). V lost 4 bases, J lost 2 bases, and 11 bases lay in between. This CDR3 has 14 amino acids. Germline V CDR1 and CDR2: SGHAT, FQNNGV. CDR3 protein: CASSSGSENTEAFF. In nucleotides, the CDR3 is TGTGCCAGCAGCTCAGGGTCGGAAAACACTGAAGCTTTCTTT.

In this sample, this clonotype turned up a few times. This beta chain is a stray sequence in a library constructed for alpha chains; its clone size is not meaningful. The rearrangement links TRBV10-2 to TRBJ2-1; no reliable D call. Trimming took off 6 bases at V and 4 bases at J, with 10 bases between the two ends. Germline CDR1 and CDR2: WSHSY and SAAADI. The CDR3 is 13 amino acids. The CDR3 loop is CASRLDLYNEQFF. The CDR3 DNA is TGCGCCAGCAGGCTGGACCTATACAATGAGCAGTTCTTC.